This record concerns one T cell receptor (beta chain) sequence. The antigen remains unidentified. The sampling schedule covered blood at baseline, cycle 4 day 1, and cycle 7 day 1. The V gene's germline CDR1 is SGHTS and CDR2 YDEGEE. The CDR3 extends over 11 amino acids. V was shortened by 5 bases and J by 1 base, with 2 bases between the two germline ends. The protocol was immunoSEQ multiplex PCR, while the TCRdb copy is restricted to in-frame clones and leaves out a portion. This table has around 95,000 clones, approximately 90% appearing once. The record originates from a study of OX40 agonist ivuxolimab in advanced cancers. Study summary: The study gave patients intravenous ivuxolimab at 0.01 to 10 mg/kg every 2 weeks. Study-level results: In the expanded peripheral T cells, antigen specificity was never determined. In CD8+ T cells, expanded clones were on average more numerous than in CD4+.

The V and J genes are TRBV5-8 and TRBJ2-3; unclear D gene. The sequencing used CD4+ or CD8+ T cells sorted from blood, collected in a trial of the OX40 agonist ivuxolimab. The TCR sequence derives from an adult with an advanced solid tumor such as melanoma, head and neck, liver or kidney cancer. CDR3 DNA: TGTGCCAGCAGAGGCACAGATACGCAGTATTTT. This sequence encodes CASRGTDTQYF.